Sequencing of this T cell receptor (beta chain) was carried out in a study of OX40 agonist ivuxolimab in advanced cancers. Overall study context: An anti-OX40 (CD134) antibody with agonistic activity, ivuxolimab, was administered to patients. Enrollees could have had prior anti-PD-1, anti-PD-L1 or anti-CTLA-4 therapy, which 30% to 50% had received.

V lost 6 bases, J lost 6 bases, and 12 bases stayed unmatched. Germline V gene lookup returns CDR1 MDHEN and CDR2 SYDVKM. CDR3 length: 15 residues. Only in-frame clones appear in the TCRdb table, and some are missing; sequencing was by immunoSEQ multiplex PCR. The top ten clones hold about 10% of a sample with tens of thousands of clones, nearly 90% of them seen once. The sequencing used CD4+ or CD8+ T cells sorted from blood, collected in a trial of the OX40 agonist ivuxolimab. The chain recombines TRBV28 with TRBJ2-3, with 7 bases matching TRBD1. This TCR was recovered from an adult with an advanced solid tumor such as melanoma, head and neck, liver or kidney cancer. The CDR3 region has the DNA TGTGCCAGCAGCCCTGCCGGACAGGTTCAGGATACGCAGTATTTT. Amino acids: CASSPAGQVQDTQYF.